This TCR beta chain was found in a study of blood T cell repertoires in COVID-19. The overall study: Sites in the United States, Italy and Spain provided acute and convalescent COVID-19 samples. PBMCs, B-cell-depleted T cells, or T cells provided the cDNA or gDNA that made up the material.

About this clone: This sample includes further DNA sequences coding for the same CDR3.

In the study's own analysis: Reference gene primer amplification gave estimated nucleated cell counts. TCRdb's copy holds only in-frame clones and misses some; the assay was immunoSEQ multiplex PCR. The V and J calls and the clone size are those of that table, but D and trimming were determined from the DNA. The sample has 240,000 or so clones, 81% seen once. The CDR3 has 15 residues. V was pared by 4 bases and J by 3 bases, with 2 bases of the junction left unmatched. Germline V gene data show CDR1 as SGHTA and CDR2 as FQGNSA. The source of this sequence is a woman aged 80 or older with COVID-19, enrolled during active disease. Sequences were obtained from peripheral blood. The rearrangement links TRBV7-2 to TRBJ2-1; TRBD2 agrees at 11 bases. The CDR3 nucleotides read TGTGCCAGCAGCTCGGGACTAGCGGTCTACAATGAGCAGTTCTTC. Translating it yields CASSSGLAVYNEQFF.